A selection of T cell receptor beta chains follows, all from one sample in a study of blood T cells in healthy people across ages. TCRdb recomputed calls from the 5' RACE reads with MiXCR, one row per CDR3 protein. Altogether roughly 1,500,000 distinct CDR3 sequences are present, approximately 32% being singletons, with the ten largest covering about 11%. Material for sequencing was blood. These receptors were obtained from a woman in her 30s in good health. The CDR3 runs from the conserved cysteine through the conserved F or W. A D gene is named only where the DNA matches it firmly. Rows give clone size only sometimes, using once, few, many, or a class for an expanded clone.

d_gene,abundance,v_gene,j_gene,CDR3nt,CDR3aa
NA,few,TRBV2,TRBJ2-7,TGTGCCAGCAGTGAATTTTTAGGGTCCTACGAGCAGTACTTC,CASSEFLGSYEQYF
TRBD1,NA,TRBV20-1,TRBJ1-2,TGCAGTGCTAGAGATCGGACAGGGTGGGGCTATGGCTACACCTTC,CSARDRTGWGYGYTF
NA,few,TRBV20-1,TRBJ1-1,TGCAGTGCTACCCGGGACGGCCTTGAAGCTTTCTTT,CSATRDGLEAFF
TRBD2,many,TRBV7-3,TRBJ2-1,TGCGCCAGCAGCCAGAGCGGGAGCTCCTACAATGAGCAGTTCTTC,CASSQSGSSYNEQFF
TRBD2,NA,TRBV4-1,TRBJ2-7,TGCGCCAGCAGCCAAGAAGTCGTAGCGGGACTCTACGGGCAGTACTTC,CASSQEVVAGLYGQYF
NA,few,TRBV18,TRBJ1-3,TGTGCCAGCTCACGGGACATGTCTGGAAACACCATATATTTT,CASSRDMSGNTIYF
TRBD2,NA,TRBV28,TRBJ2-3,TGTGCCAGCAGTCTGGGACTAGCGGGATATGGAGATACGCAGTATTTT,CASSLGLAGYGDTQYF
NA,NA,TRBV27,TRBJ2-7,TGTGCCAGCAGTCCGGTTTCGGGTATCGGCGAGCAGTACTTC,CASSPVSGIGEQYF
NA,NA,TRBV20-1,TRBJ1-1,TGCAGTGCTTTTAAGTATGGGAGCGTTGAAGCTTTCTTT,CSAFKYGSVEAFF
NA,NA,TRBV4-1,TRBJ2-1,TGCGCCAGCAGCCAAGGGGACCACTACAATGAGCAGTTCTTC,CASSQGDHYNEQFF
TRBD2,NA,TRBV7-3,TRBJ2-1,TGTTCCAGCAGCTTAAGTACTAGCGGGAGTAGGAATGAGCAGTTCTTC,CSSSLSTSGSRNEQFF
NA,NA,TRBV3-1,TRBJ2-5,TGTGCCAGCAGCCAAGAGCCAGGGCTGGAGACCCAGTACTTC,CASSQEPGLETQYF
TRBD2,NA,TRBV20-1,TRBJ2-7,TGCAGTGCTAGAGATAACGGGAGGGCCCCGAACGAGCAGTACTTC,CSARDNGRAPNEQYF
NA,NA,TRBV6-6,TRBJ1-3,TGTGCCAGCAGACCGGATCAGGGTTTAGCTGGAAACACCATATATTTT,CASRPDQGLAGNTIYF
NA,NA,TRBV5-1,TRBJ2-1,TGCGCCAGCAGCCGGGCCGGGGATGAGCAGTTCTTC,CASSRAGDEQFF
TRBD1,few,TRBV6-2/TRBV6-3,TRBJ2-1,TGTGCCACCAACAGGGGGACGTCCTACAATGAGCAGTTCTTC,CATNRGTSYNEQFF
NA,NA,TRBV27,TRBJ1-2,TGTGCCAGCAGCCCATTTTGGGGGGACCATGGCTACACCTTC,CASSPFWGDHGYTF
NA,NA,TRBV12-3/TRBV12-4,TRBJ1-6,TGTGCCAGCAGTCCCACGGGGGCTCTTTCACCCCTCCACTTT,CASSPTGALSPLHF